The clone carrying this T cell receptor (beta chain) has a handful of counts. What it recognizes is unknown. This record belongs to a study of beta chain features in type 1 diabetes. Study-level results: PCR might favor shorter templates, but any such skew would affect patients and controls equally.

Expressed TCRB transcripts got sequenced, as all isolated RNA was reverse transcribed. Sequencing used immunoSEQ multiplex PCR; TCRdb keeps in-frame clones, though not all of them. The sample carries some 270,000 clones, 13% to 15% recorded once. V dropped 5 bases and J dropped 2 bases, with 10 bases sitting between them. This CDR3 has 13 amino acids. Germline CDR1 and CDR2: SGHRS and YFSETQ. The single heparinised draw taken from each donor contained around 110 mL of blood on average. This TCR came from a middle-aged woman in good health. This sequence joins TRBV5-1 and TRBJ1-1; possibly TRBD1 for D (5 bases). The sequencing input was naive CD4+ T cells from blood. CDR3 in amino acids: CASRPGQNTEAFF. CDR3 DNA sequence: TGCGCCAGCAGGCCCGGACAAAACACTGAAGCTTTCTTT.